This T cell receptor (beta chain) was obtained from a study of T cell responses to AZD1222 COVID-19 vaccine. Clones were sequenced by immunoSEQ multiplex PCR, and TCRdb holds only the in-frame ones, with some missing. The table has about 120,000 clones, roughly 86% seen once. The table lists this clone with a few counts. Germline V CDR1 and CDR2: MNHEY, SVGEGT. With 9 bases removed from V and 0 bases from J, the gap between germline ends came to 18 bases. CDR3 length: 16 amino acids. The clonotype was recovered from an adult in good health. V usage is TRBV6-2 or TRBV6-3 and J usage is TRBJ1-5; tentatively, D is TRBD1 (5 bases). The input for sequencing was peripheral blood, taken on day 0 of AZD1222 vaccination. CDR3 coding DNA: TGTGCCAGTCGCCCTTGGGGGAGTTATAGCAATCAGCCCCAGCATTTT. Translated, it gives CASRPWGSYSNQPQHF.